Sequencing of this T cell receptor beta chain was carried out in a study of blood T cell repertoires in COVID-19. Study-wide context: From the United States, Italy and Spain came samples of acute and convalescent COVID-19. Sources were T cells, B-cell-depleted T cells, or PBMCs; the material itself was cDNA or gDNA.

Per the original data handling: Nucleated cell number was recorded as an estimate derived from reference gene primer amplification. Here immunoSEQ multiplex PCR was the method, and the copy in TCRdb shows in-frame clones only, minus some. V and J calls and clone size follow that table, whereas D and trimming were derived from the DNA. Here the sample spans approximately 80,000 clones, 88% being singletons. The CDR3 totals 20 residues. V gave up 4 bases and J gave up 7 bases; unmatched junction bases: 20. The germline V gene has CDR1 SGDLS and CDR2 YYNGEE. This TCR came from a human donor in a cohort sampled during active COVID-19. This chain links TRBV9 with TRBJ2-1; 13 positions agree with TRBD2. What was sequenced was peripheral blood. The CDR3 DNA follows: TGTGCCAGCAGCTCGTTAGGACTAGCGGGAGATGTTGTGACGGGGAATGAGCAGTTCTTC. Translation gives CASSSLGLAGDVVTGNEQFF.